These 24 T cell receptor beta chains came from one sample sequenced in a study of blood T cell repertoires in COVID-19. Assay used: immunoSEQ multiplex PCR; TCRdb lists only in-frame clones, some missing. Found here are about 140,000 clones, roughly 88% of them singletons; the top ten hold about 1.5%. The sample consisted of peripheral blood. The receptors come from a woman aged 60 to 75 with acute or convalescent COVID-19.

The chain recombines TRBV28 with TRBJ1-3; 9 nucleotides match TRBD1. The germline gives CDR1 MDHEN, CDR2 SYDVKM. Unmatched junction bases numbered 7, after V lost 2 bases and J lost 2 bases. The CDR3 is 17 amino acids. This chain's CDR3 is CASSLQQGALAGNTIYF. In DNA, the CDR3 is TGTGCCAGCAGTTTACAACAGGGGGCACTAGCTGGAAACACCATATATTTT. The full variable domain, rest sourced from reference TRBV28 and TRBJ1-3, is DVKVTQSSRYLVKRTGEKVFLECVQDMDHENMFWYRQDPGLGLRLIYFSYDVKMKEKGDIPEGYSVSREKKERFSLILESASTNQTSMYLCASSLQQGALAGNTIYFGEGSWLTVV.

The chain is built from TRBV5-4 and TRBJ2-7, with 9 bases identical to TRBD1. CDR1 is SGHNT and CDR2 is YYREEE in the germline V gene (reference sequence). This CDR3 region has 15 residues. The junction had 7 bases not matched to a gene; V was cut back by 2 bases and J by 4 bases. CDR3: CASSLGQGLSYEQYF. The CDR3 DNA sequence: TGTGCCAGCAGCTTAGGACAGGGGTTGTCGTACGAGCAGTACTTC.

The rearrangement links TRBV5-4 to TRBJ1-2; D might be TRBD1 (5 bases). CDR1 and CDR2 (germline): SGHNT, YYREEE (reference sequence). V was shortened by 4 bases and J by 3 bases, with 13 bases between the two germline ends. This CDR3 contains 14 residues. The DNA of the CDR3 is TGTGCCAGCAGCGGCGCGACAGACTACTATGGCTACACCTTC. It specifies CASSGATDYYGYTF.

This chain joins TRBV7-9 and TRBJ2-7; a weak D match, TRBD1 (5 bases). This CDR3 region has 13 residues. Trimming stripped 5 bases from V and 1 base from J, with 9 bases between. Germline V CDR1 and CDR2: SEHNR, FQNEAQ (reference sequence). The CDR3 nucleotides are TGTGCCAGCAGCAGCGACAGATCCTACGAGCAGTACTTC. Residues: CASSSDRSYEQYF. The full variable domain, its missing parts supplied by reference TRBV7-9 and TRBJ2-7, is DTGVSQNPRHKITKRGQNVTFRCDPISEHNRLYWYRQTLGQGPEFLTYFQNEAQLEKSRLLSDRFSAERPKGSFSTLEIQRTEQGDSAMYLCASSSDRSYEQYFGPGTRLTVT.

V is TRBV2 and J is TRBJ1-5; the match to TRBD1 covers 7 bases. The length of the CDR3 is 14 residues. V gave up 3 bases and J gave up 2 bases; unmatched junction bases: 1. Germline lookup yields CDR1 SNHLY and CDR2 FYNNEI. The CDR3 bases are TGTGCCAGCAGTGACAGGGGGGGCAATCAGCCCCAGCATTTT. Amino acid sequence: CASSDRGGNQPQHF.

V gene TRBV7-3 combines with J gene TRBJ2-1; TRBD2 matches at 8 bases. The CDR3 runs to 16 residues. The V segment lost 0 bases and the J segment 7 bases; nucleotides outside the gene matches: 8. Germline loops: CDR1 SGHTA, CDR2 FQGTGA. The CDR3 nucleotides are TGTGCCAGCAGCTTAACCTTGACGGGGGGGCCGAATGAGCAGTTCTTC. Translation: CASSLTLTGGPNEQFF.

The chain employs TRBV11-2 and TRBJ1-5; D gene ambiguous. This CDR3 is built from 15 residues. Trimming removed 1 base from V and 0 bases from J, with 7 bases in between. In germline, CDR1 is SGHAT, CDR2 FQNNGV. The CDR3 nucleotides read TGTGCCAGCAGCTTAGGCCAGTATAGCAATCAGCCCCAGCATTTT. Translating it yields CASSLGQYSNQPQHF.

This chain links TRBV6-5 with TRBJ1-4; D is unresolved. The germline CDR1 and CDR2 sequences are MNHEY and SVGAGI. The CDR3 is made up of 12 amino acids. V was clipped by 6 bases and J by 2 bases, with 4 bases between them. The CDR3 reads CASSRTNEKLFF. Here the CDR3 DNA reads TGTGCCAGCAGCAGGACTAATGAAAAACTGTTTTTT.

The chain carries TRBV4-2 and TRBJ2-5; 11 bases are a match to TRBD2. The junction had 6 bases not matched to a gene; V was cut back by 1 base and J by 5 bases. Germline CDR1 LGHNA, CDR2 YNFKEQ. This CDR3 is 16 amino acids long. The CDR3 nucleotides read TGTGCCAGCAGCCAAGGAGGCCTAGCGGGGGGTGAGACCCAGTACTTC. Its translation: CASSQGGLAGGETQYF.

The chain's CDR3 is CAGQVGSETQYF. CDR3 coding DNA: TGTGCCGGCCAGGTGGGGAGCGAGACCCAGTACTTC. The rearrangement uses TRBV6-5 and TRBJ2-5, with D maybe TRBD2 (5 bases). Looked up from germline, CDR1 is MNHEY and CDR2 is SVGAGI. The germline V and J ends were trimmed by 11 bases and 5 bases, with 15 bases remaining between them. This CDR3 comprises 12 residues.

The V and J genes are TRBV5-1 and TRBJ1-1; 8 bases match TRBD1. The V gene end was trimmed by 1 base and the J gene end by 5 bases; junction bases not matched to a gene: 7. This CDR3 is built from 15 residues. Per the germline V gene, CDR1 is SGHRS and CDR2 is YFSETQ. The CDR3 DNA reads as TGCGCCAGCAGCTTGTTGGACAGGGCGAGGACTGAAGCTTTCTTT. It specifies CASSLLDRARTEAFF.

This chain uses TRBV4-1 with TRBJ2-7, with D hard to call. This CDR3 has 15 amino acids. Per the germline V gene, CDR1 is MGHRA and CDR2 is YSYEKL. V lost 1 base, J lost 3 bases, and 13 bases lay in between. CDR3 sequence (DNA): TGCGCCAGCAGCCAAGTATATGGGCAAAACTACGAGCAGTACTTC. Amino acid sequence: CASSQVYGQNYEQYF.

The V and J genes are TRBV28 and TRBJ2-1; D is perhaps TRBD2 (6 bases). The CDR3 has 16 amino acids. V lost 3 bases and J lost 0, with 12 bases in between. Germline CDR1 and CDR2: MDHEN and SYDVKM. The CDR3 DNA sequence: TGTGCCAGCAGTTTCCGGGACTGGAACTCCTACAATGAGCAGTTCTTC. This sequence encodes CASSFRDWNSYNEQFF.

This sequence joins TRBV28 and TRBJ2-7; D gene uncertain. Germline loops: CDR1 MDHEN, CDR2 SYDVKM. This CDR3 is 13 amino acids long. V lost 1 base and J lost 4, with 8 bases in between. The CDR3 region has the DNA TGTGCCAGCAGTTTATCGTTGGAGTACGAGCAGTACTTC. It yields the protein CASSLSLEYEQYF.

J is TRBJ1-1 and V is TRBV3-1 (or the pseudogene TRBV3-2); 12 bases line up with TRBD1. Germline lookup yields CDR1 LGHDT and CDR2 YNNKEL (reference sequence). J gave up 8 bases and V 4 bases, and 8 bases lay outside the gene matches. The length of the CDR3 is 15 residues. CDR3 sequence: CASSRDGTGGSEAFF. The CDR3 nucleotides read TGTGCCAGCAGCCGTGACGGGACAGGGGGCTCGGAAGCTTTCTTT.

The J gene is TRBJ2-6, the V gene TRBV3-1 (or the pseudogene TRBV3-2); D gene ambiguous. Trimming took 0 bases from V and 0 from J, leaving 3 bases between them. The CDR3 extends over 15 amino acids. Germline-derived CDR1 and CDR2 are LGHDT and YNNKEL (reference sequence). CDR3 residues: CASSQESSGANVLTF. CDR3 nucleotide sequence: TGTGCCAGCAGCCAAGAGAGCTCTGGGGCCAACGTCCTGACTTTC.

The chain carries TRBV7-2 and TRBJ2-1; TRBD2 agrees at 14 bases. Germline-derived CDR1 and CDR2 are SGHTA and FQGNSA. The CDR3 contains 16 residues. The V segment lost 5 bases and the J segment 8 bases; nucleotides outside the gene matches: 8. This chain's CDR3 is CASSPAGTSGGYEQFF. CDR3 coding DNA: TGTGCCAGCAGCCCAGCCGGGACTAGCGGGGGCTATGAGCAGTTCTTC.

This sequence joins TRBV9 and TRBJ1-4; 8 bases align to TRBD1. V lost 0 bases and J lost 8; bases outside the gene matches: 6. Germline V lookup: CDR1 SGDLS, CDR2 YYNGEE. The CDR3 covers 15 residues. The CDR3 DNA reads TGTGCCAGCAGCGTAGGAGGGGACAGGAGGGAAAAACTGTTTTTT. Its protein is CASSVGGDRREKLFF.

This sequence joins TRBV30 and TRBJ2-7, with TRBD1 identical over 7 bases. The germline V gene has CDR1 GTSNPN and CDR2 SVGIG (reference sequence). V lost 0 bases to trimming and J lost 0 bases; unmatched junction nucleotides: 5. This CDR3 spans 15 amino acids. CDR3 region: CAWSVINRGSYEQYF. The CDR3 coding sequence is TGTGCCTGGAGTGTAATAAACAGGGGCTCCTACGAGCAGTACTTC.

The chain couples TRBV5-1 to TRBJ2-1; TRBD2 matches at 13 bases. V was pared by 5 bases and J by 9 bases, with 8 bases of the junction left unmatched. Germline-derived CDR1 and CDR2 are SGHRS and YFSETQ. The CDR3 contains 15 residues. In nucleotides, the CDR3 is TGCGCCAGCAGACAGGGACTAGCGGGGAATGGTGAGCAGTTCTTC. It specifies CASRQGLAGNGEQFF.

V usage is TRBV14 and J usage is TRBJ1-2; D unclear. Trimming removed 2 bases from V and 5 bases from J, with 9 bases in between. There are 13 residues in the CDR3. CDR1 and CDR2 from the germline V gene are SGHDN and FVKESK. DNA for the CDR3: TGTGCCAGCAGCCAAACACAATTATATGGCTACACCTTC. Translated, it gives CASSQTQLYGYTF.

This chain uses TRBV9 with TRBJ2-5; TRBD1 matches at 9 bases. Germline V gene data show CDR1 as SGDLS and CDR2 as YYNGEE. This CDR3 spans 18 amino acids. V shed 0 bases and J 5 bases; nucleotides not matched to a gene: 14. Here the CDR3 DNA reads TGTGCCAGCAGCGTAGGTCGGACAGGGGACGGTCTGCGGGAGACCCAGTACTTC. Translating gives CASSVGRTGDGLRETQYF.

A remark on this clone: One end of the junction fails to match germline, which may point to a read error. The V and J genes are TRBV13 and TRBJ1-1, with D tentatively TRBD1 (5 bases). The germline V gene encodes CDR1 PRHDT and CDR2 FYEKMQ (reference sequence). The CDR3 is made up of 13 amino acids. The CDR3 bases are TGTGCCAGCAACTTAGGCAGGGTCACTGAAGCTTTCTTT. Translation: CASNLGRVTEAFF. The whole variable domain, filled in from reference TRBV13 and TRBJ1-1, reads AAGVIQSPRHLIKEKRETATLKCYPIPRHDTVYWYQQGPGQDPQFLISFYEKMQSDKGSIPDRFSAQQFSDYHSELNMSSLELGDSALYFCASNLGRVTEAFFGQGTRLTVV.

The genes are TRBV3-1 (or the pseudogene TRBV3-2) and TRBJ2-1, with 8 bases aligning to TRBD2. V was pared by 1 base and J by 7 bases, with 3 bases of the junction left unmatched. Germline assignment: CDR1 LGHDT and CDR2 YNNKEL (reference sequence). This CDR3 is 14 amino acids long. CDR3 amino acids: CASSQGTGGNEQFF. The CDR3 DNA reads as TGTGCCAGCAGCCAAGGGACGGGGGGGAATGAGCAGTTCTTC.